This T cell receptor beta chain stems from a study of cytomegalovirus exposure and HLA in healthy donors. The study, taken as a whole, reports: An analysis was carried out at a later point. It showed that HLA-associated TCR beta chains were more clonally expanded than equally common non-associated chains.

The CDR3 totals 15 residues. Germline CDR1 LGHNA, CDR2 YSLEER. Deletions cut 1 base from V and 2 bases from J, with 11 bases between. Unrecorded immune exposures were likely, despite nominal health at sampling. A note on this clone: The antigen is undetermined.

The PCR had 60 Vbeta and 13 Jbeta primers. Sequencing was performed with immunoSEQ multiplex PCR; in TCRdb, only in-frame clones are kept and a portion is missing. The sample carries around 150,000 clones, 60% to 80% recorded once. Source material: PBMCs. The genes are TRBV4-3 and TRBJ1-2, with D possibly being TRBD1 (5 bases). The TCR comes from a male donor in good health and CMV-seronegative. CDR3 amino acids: CASSQGGGSNYGYTF. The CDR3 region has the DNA TGCGCCAGCAGCCAAGGGGGGGGGTCAAACTATGGCTACACCTTC.